The 10 T cell receptor beta chains in this list originate from one sample, sequenced in a study of blood T cell repertoires in COVID-19. Assay: immunoSEQ multiplex PCR; the TCRdb copy retains only in-frame clones and omits some. The sample holds 200,000 or so clones, roughly 80% seen once. Sequenced sample: peripheral blood. The receptors derive from an older woman with acute or convalescent COVID-19.

This rearrangement joins TRBV11-2 to TRBJ2-2; a possible D gene is TRBD2 (5 bases). The CDR3 has 15 residues. V lost 1 base to trimming and J lost 2 bases, with 8 bases between them. CDR1 is SGHAT, CDR2 FQNNGV, per germline. The CDR3 coding sequence is TGTGCCAGCAGCTTAGCGGGGAAAAACACCGGGGAGCTGTTTTTT. This translates into CASSLAGKNTGELFF.

This chain joins TRBV7-9 and TRBJ2-2; 8 positions match TRBD1. Germline CDR1 is SEHNR and CDR2 is FQNEAQ (reference sequence). V dropped 5 bases and J dropped 2; count of bases not matched to a gene: 7. The CDR3 is 16 amino acids. This chain's CDR3 is CASSPRTGPNTGELFF. CDR3 nucleotides: TGTGCCAGCAGCCCAAGGACAGGGCCCAACACCGGGGAGCTGTTTTTT.

The chain carries TRBV28 and TRBJ1-2; D unclear. This CDR3 region has 10 residues. Germline CDR1 reads MDHEN; CDR2 reads SYDVKM. V gave up 10 bases and J gave up 4 bases, with 7 bases separating them. The CDR3 DNA reads TGTGCCACCCAATCCTATGGCTACACCTTC. The encoded protein is CATQSYGYTF.

The chain employs TRBV11-2 and TRBJ2-1; D unresolved. Germline CDR1 and CDR2: SGHAT and FQNNGV. This CDR3 region has 14 residues. The germline V and J ends were trimmed by 2 bases and 5 bases, with 10 bases remaining between them. CDR3 amino acids: CASSLLREDNEQFF. The CDR3 bases are TGTGCCAGCAGCTTATTACGTGAGGACAATGAGCAGTTCTTC.

CDR3 bases: TGTGCCAGCAGTGATGCGGGGTTCGCCAATGAGCAGTTCTTC. This translates into CASSDAGFANEQFF. The chain carries TRBV25-1 and TRBJ2-1; a possible D gene is TRBD2 (6 bases). The V end lost 3 bases, the J end lost 6 bases, and 12 bases lay between the germline ends. The CDR3 sequence is 14 residues long. The germline V gene has CDR1 MGHDK and CDR2 SYGVNS.

This clone was counted a single time. The CDR3 DNA reads TGTGCCAGCAGCTTGGAGGCCACCAGGGCCGGGGGCTACACCTTC. Translating gives CASSLEATRAGGYTF. The chain has TRBV5-4 and TRBJ1-2; perhaps TRBD1 as D (5 bases). V gave up 0 bases and J gave up 8 bases, with 17 bases separating them. The CDR3 covers 15 residues. Per germline, CDR1 SGHNT and CDR2 YYREEE (reference sequence).

The rearrangement joins TRBV19 to TRBJ2-1; 7 nucleotides agree with TRBD2. V lost 6 bases and J lost 7; bases outside the gene matches: 6. The CDR3 runs 13 residues. Germline assignment: CDR1 LNHDA and CDR2 SQIVND (reference sequence). The CDR3 DNA reads TGTGCCAGTAGGAGGGTGGGGGGGAATGAGCAGTTCTTC. Encoded protein: CASRRVGGNEQFF. Full variable domain (remainder filled in from reference TRBV19 and TRBJ2-1): DGGITQSPKYLFRKEGQNVTLSCEQNLNHDAMYWYRQDPGQGLRLIYYSQIVNDFQKGDIAEGYSVSREKKESFPLTVTSAQKNPTAFYLCASRRVGGNEQFFGPGTRLTVL.

The rearrangement links TRBV5-1 to TRBJ2-7, with a tentative D call TRBD1 (6 bases). V shed 0 bases and J shed 3 bases, with 10 bases lying between them. The germline CDR1 and CDR2 sequences are SGHRS and YFSETQ. The CDR3 length is 14 residues. Written as DNA, the CDR3 is TGCGCCAGCAGCTTGGTACAGGGCGGCTACGAGCAGTACTTC. Residues: CASSLVQGGYEQYF.

This sequence joins TRBV3-1 (or the pseudogene TRBV3-2) and TRBJ2-7; perhaps TRBD1 as D (6 bases). Germline V CDR1 and CDR2: LGHDT, YNNKEL (reference sequence). The length of the CDR3 is 14 residues. V was trimmed by 4 bases and J by 1 base, leaving 11 bases between them. CDR3 coding DNA: TGTGCCAGCAGCCGGGACACCATATCCTACGAGCAGTACTTC. Its protein product is CASSRDTISYEQYF.

V and J are TRBV14 and TRBJ2-1, with 7 bases fitting TRBD1. CDR3 size: 14 residues. With V trimmed by 5 bases and J by 4 bases, 5 bases remained unmatched. Germline lookup yields CDR1 SGHDN and CDR2 FVKESK. CDR3 residues: CASSRGPGYNEQFF. CDR3 coding DNA: TGTGCCAGCAGCAGGGGGCCCGGGTACAATGAGCAGTTCTTC.